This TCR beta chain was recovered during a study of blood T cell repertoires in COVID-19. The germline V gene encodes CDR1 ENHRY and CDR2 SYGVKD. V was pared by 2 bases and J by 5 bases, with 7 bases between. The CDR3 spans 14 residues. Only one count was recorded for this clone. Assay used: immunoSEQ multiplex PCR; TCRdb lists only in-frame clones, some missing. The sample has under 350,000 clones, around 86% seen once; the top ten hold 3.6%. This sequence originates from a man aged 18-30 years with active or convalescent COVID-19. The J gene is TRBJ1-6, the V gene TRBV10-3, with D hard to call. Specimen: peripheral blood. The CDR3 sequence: CAISEGRDNSPLHF. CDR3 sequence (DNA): TGTGCCATCAGTGAGGGGAGAGATAATTCACCCCTCCACTTT.